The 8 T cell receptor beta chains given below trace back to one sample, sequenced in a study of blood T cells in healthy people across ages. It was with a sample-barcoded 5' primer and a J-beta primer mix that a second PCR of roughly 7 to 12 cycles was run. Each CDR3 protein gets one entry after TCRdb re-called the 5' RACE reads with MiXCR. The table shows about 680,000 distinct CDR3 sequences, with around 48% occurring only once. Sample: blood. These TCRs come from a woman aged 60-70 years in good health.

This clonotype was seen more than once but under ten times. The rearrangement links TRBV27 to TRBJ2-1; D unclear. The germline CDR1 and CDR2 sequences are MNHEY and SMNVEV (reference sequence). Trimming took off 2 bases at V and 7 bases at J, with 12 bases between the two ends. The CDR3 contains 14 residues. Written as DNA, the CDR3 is TGTGCCAGCAGTTTAAGCTCTCCGGCGAATGAGCAGTTCTTC. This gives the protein CASSLSSPANEQFF.

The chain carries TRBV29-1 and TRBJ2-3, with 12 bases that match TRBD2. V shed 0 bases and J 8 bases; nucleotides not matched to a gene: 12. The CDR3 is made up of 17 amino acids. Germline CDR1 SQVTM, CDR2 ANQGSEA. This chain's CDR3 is CSVEDFVASGRAGTQYF. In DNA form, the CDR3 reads TGCAGCGTTGAAGATTTCGTAGCTAGCGGGAGGGCCGGTACGCAGTATTTT.

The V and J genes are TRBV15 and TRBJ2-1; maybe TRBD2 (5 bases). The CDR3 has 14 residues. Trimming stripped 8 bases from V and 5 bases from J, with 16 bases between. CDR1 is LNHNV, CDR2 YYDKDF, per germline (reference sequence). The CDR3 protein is CATRFAAGNNEQFF. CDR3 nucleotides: TGTGCCACCCGGTTCGCGGCGGGTAACAATGAGCAGTTCTTC.

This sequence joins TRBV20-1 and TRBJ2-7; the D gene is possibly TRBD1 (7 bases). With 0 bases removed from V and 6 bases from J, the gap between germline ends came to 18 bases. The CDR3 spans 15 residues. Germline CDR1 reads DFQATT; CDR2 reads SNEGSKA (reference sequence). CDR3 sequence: CSARDVGRGRPEQYF. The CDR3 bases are TGCAGTGCTAGAGATGTCGGCAGGGGGAGGCCCGAGCAGTACTTC.

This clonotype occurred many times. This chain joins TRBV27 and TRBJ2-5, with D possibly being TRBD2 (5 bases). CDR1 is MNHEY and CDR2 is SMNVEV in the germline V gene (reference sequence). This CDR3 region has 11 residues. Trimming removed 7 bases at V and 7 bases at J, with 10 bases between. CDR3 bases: TGTGCCAGCATCTCCCGGGGGACCCAGTACTTC. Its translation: CASISRGTQYF.

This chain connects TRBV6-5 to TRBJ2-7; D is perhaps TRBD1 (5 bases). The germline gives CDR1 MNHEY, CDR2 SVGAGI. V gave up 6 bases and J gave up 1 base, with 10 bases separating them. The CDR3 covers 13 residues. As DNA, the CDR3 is TGTGCCAGCAGCGACAGTTATTCCTACGAGCAGTACTTC. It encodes CASSDSYSYEQYF.

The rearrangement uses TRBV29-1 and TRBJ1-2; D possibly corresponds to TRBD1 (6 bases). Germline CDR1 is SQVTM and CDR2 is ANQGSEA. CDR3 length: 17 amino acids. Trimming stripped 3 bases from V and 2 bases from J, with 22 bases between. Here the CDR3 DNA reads TGCAGCGTTGACGGCTACTTTCATTTGGACAGAAACTATGGCTACACCTTC. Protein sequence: CSVDGYFHLDRNYGYTF.

CDR3 nucleotide sequence: TGCAGCGTGGGGGGACTAGCCAGGGAAGAGACCCAGTACTTC. Its translation: CSVGGLAREETQYF. The chain is built from TRBV29-1 and TRBJ2-5; 9 bases fit TRBD2. Germline trimming cut 6 bases from V and 3 bases from J; bases unmatched to any gene: 8. In germline, CDR1 is SQVTM, CDR2 ANQGSEA. CDR3 length equals 14 residues.